The clone carrying this T cell receptor beta chain was seen only a few times. Its antigen is still unknown. Naive CD8 T cells, phenotype CD8+CD4-CCR7+CD45RA+, were sorted. This record comes from a study of molecular identifiers for immune sequencing clone quantification. Findings and limits, study-wide: Spike-in Jurkat TCR RNA from a single cell reportedly registered among about a million naive cells. Clonotypes topping 20 RNA copies carried over 97% of effector molecules but under 1% of naive ones.

Germline V gives CDR1 SNHLY, CDR2 FYNNEI. Trimming took 4 bases from V and 2 from J, leaving 6 bases between them. The CDR3 length is 13 residues. Listed TCR primers and previously described methods were used for bulk TCR libraries. MiXCR, run by TCRdb on the PCR reads, gives a single entry per CDR3 protein. The sample records approximately 35,000 distinct CDR3 sequences, about 19% being singletons. The sample taken for sequencing was naive CD8+ T cells from blood, with Jurkat cell RNA spiked in. Noted subset: FACS-sorted CD8+CD4-CCR7+CD45RA+ naive T cells. This sequence joins TRBV2 and TRBJ2-1, with D tentatively TRBD2 (5 bases). The clonotype originates from a human donor in good health. Some libraries in this study had Jurkat cell RNA spiked in. Here the CDR3 reads CASSGETYNEQFF. The CDR3 region has the DNA TGTGCCAGCAGTGGGGAGACCTACAATGAGCAGTTCTTC. The whole variable domain, filled in from reference TRBV2 and TRBJ2-1, reads EPEVTQTPSHQVTQMGQEVILRCVPISNHLYFYWYRQILGQKVEFLVSFYNNEISEKSEIFDDQFSVERPDGSNFTLKIRSTKLEDSAMYFCASSGETYNEQFFGPGTRLTVL.